The 29 T cell receptor beta chains below all came from one sample that was sequenced in a study of cytomegalovirus exposure and HLA in healthy donors. Primers for the PCR totalled 60 Vbeta and 13 Jbeta. The protocol was immunoSEQ multiplex PCR, while the TCRdb copy is restricted to in-frame clones and leaves out a portion. The sample has about 75,000 clones. The sample comprised PBMCs. These receptors all stem from a man between 40 and 49 years old in good health and CMV-seronegative.

The chain employs TRBV2 and TRBJ2-1; possible D gene TRBD2, 7 bases. Germline V gene lookup returns CDR1 SNHLY and CDR2 FYNNEI. V gave up 4 bases and J gave up 6 bases, with 13 bases separating them. CDR3 length: 14 amino acids. This chain's CDR3 is CASSGRGGLNEQFF. The CDR3 nucleotides read TGTGCCAGCAGTGGACGCGGGGGCCTCAATGAGCAGTTCTTC.

The J gene is TRBJ2-7, the V gene TRBV6-5, with TRBD1 identical over 8 bases. The length of the CDR3 is 15 residues. Unmatched junction bases numbered 9, after V lost 6 bases and J lost 2 bases. Germline CDR1 is MNHEY and CDR2 is SVGAGI. The CDR3 DNA reads as TGTGCCAGCAGAGATCGACAGGGGCCAGCCTACGAGCAGTACTTC. This encodes CASRDRQGPAYEQYF.

Notes on this clone: The sample contains more than one DNA sequence encoding this CDR3. The chain combines TRBV5-1 with TRBJ2-5, with 9 bases lining up with TRBD1. V lost 5 bases to trimming and J lost 5 bases; unmatched junction nucleotides: 7. CDR3 length: 14 amino acids. Germline V gene data show CDR1 as SGHRS and CDR2 as YFSETQ. The CDR3 is CASSSQGARETQYF. The CDR3 bases are TGCGCCAGCAGTTCACAGGGGGCTCGGGAGACCCAGTACTTC.

The chain uses TRBV15 and TRBJ1-2; D perhaps matches TRBD1 (6 bases). The CDR3 length is 16 residues. The ends were cut back, 0 bases at V and 1 base at J, with 12 bases in the middle. The germline V gene has CDR1 LNHNV and CDR2 YYDKDF (reference sequence). The CDR3 sequence is CATSRDRQVVNYGYTF. The DNA for the CDR3 is TGTGCCACCAGCAGAGACCGACAGGTGGTTAACTATGGCTACACCTTC.

The chain links TRBV28 to TRBJ1-6; the match to TRBD1 covers 7 bases. The ends lost 6 bases at V and 7 bases at J; junction bases unmatched: 9. This CDR3 comprises 15 residues. Per the germline V gene, CDR1 is MDHEN and CDR2 is SYDVKM. The CDR3 spells CASSPLGTENSPLHF. The CDR3 bases are TGTGCCAGCAGCCCCCTCGGGACAGAAAATTCACCCCTCCACTTT.

The chain uses TRBV11-1 and TRBJ2-2, with 10 bases identical to TRBD1. This CDR3 has 16 amino acids. Trimming took 4 bases from V and 4 from J; bases not matched to a gene: 6. Germline CDR1 SGHAT, CDR2 FQDESV (reference sequence). CDR3 region: CASSSRDRGGTGELFF. The CDR3 DNA sequence: TGTGCCAGCAGCTCCCGGGACAGGGGTGGCACCGGGGAGCTGTTTTTT.

The genes are TRBV7-9 and TRBJ1-3; no firm D call. V dropped 2 bases and J dropped 0 bases, with 8 bases sitting between them. The germline V gene encodes CDR1 SEHNR and CDR2 FQNEAQ (reference sequence). The CDR3 spans 15 residues. CDR3 protein: CASSLSGFSGNTIYF. CDR3 DNA sequence: TGTGCCAGCAGCTTAAGCGGATTCTCTGGAAACACCATATATTTT.

The V call is TRBV9, the J call TRBJ2-2; the D gene is possibly TRBD1 (7 bases). CDR3 length equals 12 residues. Trimming left V 6 bases short and J 6 bases short, with 9 bases between. Germline assignment: CDR1 SGDLS and CDR2 YYNGEE. The DNA of the CDR3 is TGTGCCAGCACCAGGGGGGCCGGGGAGCTGTTTTTT. It specifies CASTRGAGELFF.

The chain joins TRBV6-6 to TRBJ1-3; D is uncertain. The V end was cut by 2 bases, the J end by 4 bases, with 12 bases between. The germline V gene encodes CDR1 MNHNY and CDR2 SVGAGI (reference sequence). This CDR3 is 15 amino acids long. CDR3: CASSYAPTRGNTIYF. For the CDR3, the DNA is TGTGCCAGCAGTTACGCCCCGACTCGAGGAAACACCATATATTTT.

V gene TRBV28 combines with J gene TRBJ2-7, with D hard to call. There are 13 residues in the CDR3. Germline CDR1 reads MDHEN; CDR2 reads SYDVKM. Trimming took off 2 bases at V and 2 bases at J, with 7 bases between the two ends. The CDR3 coding sequence is TGTGCCAGCAGTTTAACAGATACCTACGAGCAGTACTTC. Translated, it gives CASSLTDTYEQYF.

The rearrangement links TRBV30 to TRBJ2-3; weak D call: TRBD2 (6 bases). CDR3 length equals 14 residues. Germline V gives CDR1 GTSNPN, CDR2 SVGIG (reference sequence). V was trimmed by 3 bases and J by 1 base, leaving 11 bases between them. The CDR3 region has the DNA TGTGCCTGGAGGGCGGGACCCCGCACAGATACGCAGTATTTT. It specifies CAWRAGPRTDTQYF.

The chain employs TRBV6-1 and TRBJ2-7; D perhaps matches TRBD2 (6 bases). This CDR3 contains 14 residues. Germline V gene sequence: CDR1 MNHNS, CDR2 SASEGT. V lost 1 base and J lost 7, with 14 bases in between. The chain's CDR3 is CASSEGGTPGEQYF. The CDR3, as DNA: TGTGCCAGCAGTGAAGGCGGGACCCCGGGAGAGCAGTACTTC.

The chain joins TRBV7-8 to TRBJ2-7; 10 bases are a match to TRBD1. The CDR3 extends over 15 amino acids. V dropped 5 bases and J dropped 5; count of bases not matched to a gene: 9. CDR1 and CDR2 (germline): SGHVS, FQNEAQ. The CDR3 DNA sequence: TGTGCCAGCAGCCTCTGGACAGGGGGAAAACACGAGCAGTACTTC. It is translated as CASSLWTGGKHEQYF. Filled out from reference TRBV7-8 and TRBJ2-7, the complete variable domain reads GAGVSQSPRYKVAKRGQDVALRCDPISGHVSLFWYQQALGQGPEFLTYFQNEAQLDKSGLPSDRFFAERPEGSVSTLKIQRTQQEDSAVYLCASSLWTGGKHEQYFGPGTRLTVT.

The chain uses TRBV27 and TRBJ2-5, with D perhaps matching TRBD1 (8 bases). CDR1 is MNHEY, CDR2 SMNVEV, per germline (reference sequence). The CDR3 has 14 residues. Deletions cut 6 bases from V and 11 bases from J, with 22 bases between. For the CDR3, the DNA is TGTGCCAGCAGCCAGGGGGCCACACGGCGGGAGCAGTACTTC. It specifies CASSQGATRREQYF.

Concerning this clone: Other DNA sequences within the sample encode an identical CDR3. This rearrangement joins TRBV7-2 to TRBJ2-7, with D maybe TRBD1 (6 bases). The CDR3 runs to 14 residues. Deletions cut 0 bases from V and 2 bases from J, with 8 bases between. The germline V gene has CDR1 SGHTA and CDR2 FQGNSA. CDR3 bases: TGTGCCAGCAGCTTAGCAGCAGGGGCCTACGAGCAGTACTTC. As protein: CASSLAAGAYEQYF.

The genes are TRBV10-3 and TRBJ2-5; 8 nucleotides align to TRBD1. Germline CDR1 reads ENHRY; CDR2 reads SYGVKD. CDR3 size: 17 residues. Trimming at V came to 0 bases and at J to 2 bases, leaving 8 bases not matched to a gene. For the CDR3, the DNA is TGTGCCATCAGTGAGTCCCAGGGTGGGACAGGACAAGAGACCCAGTACTTC. Translated: CAISESQGGTGQETQYF.

The chain combines TRBV15 with TRBJ2-1; D is unresolved. The germline gives CDR1 LNHNV, CDR2 YYDKDF (reference sequence). The CDR3 runs 17 residues. Trimming cost V 0 bases and J 4 bases, with 16 bases left between them. CDR3 sequence: CATSRESSSSAYNEQFF. The DNA of the CDR3 is TGTGCCACCAGCAGAGAATCGAGCTCCTCTGCGTACAATGAGCAGTTCTTC.

The chain has TRBV13 and TRBJ2-7; 7 bases agree with TRBD2. The germline gives CDR1 PRHDT, CDR2 FYEKMQ (reference sequence). The CDR3 loop spans 12 amino acids. Trimming removed 5 bases from V and 6 bases from J; junction bases left unmatched: 4. The CDR3 spells CASSPQRGEQYF. DNA for the CDR3: TGTGCCAGCAGCCCTCAGCGGGGCGAGCAGTACTTC.

The chain combines TRBV28 with TRBJ1-5, with a tentative D call TRBD1 (6 bases). The CDR3 contains 17 residues. The V and J ends lost 5 bases and 4 bases respectively, with 21 bases between them. Looked up from germline, CDR1 is MDHEN and CDR2 is SYDVKM. The CDR3 coding sequence is TGTGCCAGCAGTCCCGACCCTCGGGAGGGGGGAAATCAGCCCCAGCATTTT. Translated: CASSPDPREGGNQPQHF.

The rearrangement joins TRBV6-6 to TRBJ2-7; TRBD2 aligns across 8 bases. Losses at the gene ends were 7 bases for V and 3 bases for J; bases not matched to a gene: 8. Germline V lookup: CDR1 MNHNY, CDR2 SVGAGI (reference sequence). The CDR3 spans 14 residues. The CDR3 spells CASTRGGANYEQYF. The DNA of the CDR3 is TGTGCCAGCACTCGGGGGGGAGCAAACTACGAGCAGTACTTC.

V gene TRBV4-1 combines with J gene TRBJ2-5, with D possibly being TRBD1 (6 bases). Germline-derived CDR1 and CDR2 are MGHRA and YSYEKL. The V and J ends lost 5 bases and 1 base respectively, with 14 bases between them. The CDR3 covers 15 residues. The CDR3 bases are TGCGCCAGCAGCTCCCACGGGACAACCCAAGAGACCCAGTACTTC. It codes for CASSSHGTTQETQYF.

This chain uses TRBV4-2 with TRBJ1-1; D is unresolved. The CDR3 has 13 amino acids. Trimming cost V 0 bases and J 6 bases, with 8 bases left between them. From germline, CDR1 is LGHNA and CDR2 YNFKEQ. CDR3: CASSQDFAAEAFF. The CDR3 nucleotides are TGTGCCAGCAGCCAAGATTTCGCGGCTGAAGCTTTCTTT.

As regards this clone: The identical CDR3 is also encoded by other nucleotide sequences in the sample. The chain joins TRBV19 to TRBJ2-1; possible D gene TRBD2, 5 bases. CDR1 is LNHDA and CDR2 is SQIVND in the germline V gene (reference sequence). V gave up 3 bases and J gave up 2 bases, with 8 bases separating them. The length of the CDR3 is 14 residues. In DNA, the CDR3 is TGTGCCAGTAGTATGAGAGGGACCTACAATGAGCAGTTCTTC. Amino acids: CASSMRGTYNEQFF. The variable domain in full, completed from reference TRBV19 and TRBJ2-1, reads DGGITQSPKYLFRKEGQNVTLSCEQNLNHDAMYWYRQDPGQGLRLIYYSQIVNDFQKGDIAEGYSVSREKKESFPLTVTSAQKNPTAFYLCASSMRGTYNEQFFGPGTRLTVL.

The rearrangement links TRBV18 to TRBJ2-1; 14 bases map to TRBD2. CDR1 is KGHSH and CDR2 is LQKENI in the germline V gene. V lost 3 bases and J lost 6; bases outside the gene matches: 4. The CDR3 has 16 amino acids. CDR3 region: CASSPTSGGASNEQFF. The CDR3 region has the DNA TGTGCCAGCTCACCGACTAGCGGGGGGGCCAGCAATGAGCAGTTCTTC.

This chain links TRBV10-3 with TRBJ2-7; 7 bases agree with TRBD2. The CDR3 sequence is 13 residues long. From germline, CDR1 is ENHRY and CDR2 SYGVKD. Trimming removed 0 bases from V and 7 bases from J; junction bases left unmatched: 3. CDR3 residues: CAISESLAREQYF. Written as DNA, the CDR3 is TGTGCCATCAGTGAGTCACTAGCGAGGGAGCAGTACTTC.

J is TRBJ1-2 and V is TRBV9; 8 bases line up with TRBD1. Germline V gene data show CDR1 as SGDLS and CDR2 as YYNGEE. V shed 0 bases and J 4 bases; nucleotides not matched to a gene: 5. This CDR3 comprises 15 residues. CDR3 coding DNA: TGTGCCAGCAGCGTAGGATCAGGGGGCGGCTATGGCTACACCTTC. It encodes CASSVGSGGGYGYTF.

V usage is TRBV19 and J usage is TRBJ2-7; TRBD2 is a possible D gene (5 bases). Trimming left V 7 bases short and J 3 bases short, with 16 bases between. There are 14 residues in the CDR3. CDR1 is LNHDA, CDR2 SQIVND, per germline (reference sequence). The CDR3 DNA reads as TGTGCCAGTAAATTGTCGGACTCCAACTACGAGCAGTACTTC. Translation gives CASKLSDSNYEQYF.

V usage is TRBV5-6 and J usage is TRBJ2-2; no definite D call. This CDR3 region has 15 residues. Germline CDR1 is SGHDT and CDR2 is YYEEEE. With 4 bases removed from V and 3 bases from J, the gap between germline ends came to 13 bases. This CDR3 reads CASSPLSLDTGELFF. CDR3 coding DNA: TGTGCCAGCAGCCCCCTAAGCCTCGACACCGGGGAGCTGTTTTTT.

V gene TRBV9 combines with J gene TRBJ1-1, with a possible D match to TRBD1 (5 bases). V shed 4 bases and J shed 4 bases, with 17 bases lying between them. This CDR3 contains 15 residues. Germline lookup yields CDR1 SGDLS and CDR2 YYNGEE. DNA for the CDR3: TGTGCCAGCAGCAATCGGAACGGGGGAGGCACTGAAGCTTTCTTT. Protein sequence: CASSNRNGGGTEAFF.